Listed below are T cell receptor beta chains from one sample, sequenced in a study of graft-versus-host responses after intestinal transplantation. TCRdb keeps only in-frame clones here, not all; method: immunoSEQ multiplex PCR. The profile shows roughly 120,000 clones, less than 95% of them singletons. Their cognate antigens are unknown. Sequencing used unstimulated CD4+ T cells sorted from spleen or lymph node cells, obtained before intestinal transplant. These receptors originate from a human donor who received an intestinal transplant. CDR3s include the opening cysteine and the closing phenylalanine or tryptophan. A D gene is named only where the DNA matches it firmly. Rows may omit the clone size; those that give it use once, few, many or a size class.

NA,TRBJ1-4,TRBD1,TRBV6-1,TGTGCCAGCAGTCAAGAGACCGGGACAGGGAGGTCAAAACTGTTTTTT,CASSQETGTGRSKLFF
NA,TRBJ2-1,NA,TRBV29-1,TGCAGCGTTGACCATTCACTCGACAATGAGCAGTTCTTC,CSVDHSLDNEQFF
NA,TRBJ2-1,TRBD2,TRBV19,TGTGCCAGTAAAGAGCGGGAGGGCCCGTCCTACAATGAGCAGTTCTTC,CASKEREGPSYNEQFF
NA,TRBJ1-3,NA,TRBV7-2,TGTGCCAGCAGCTTAACCGGGGTAGGGAACACCATATATTTT,CASSLTGVGNTIYF
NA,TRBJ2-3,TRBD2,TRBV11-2,TGTGCCAGCAGCTTAGAGGCGGGGGGGCAATATACGCAGTATTTT,CASSLEAGGQYTQYF
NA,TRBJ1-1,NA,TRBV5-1,TGCGCCAGCAGCTTGGCTCCCAGGGGCACTGAAGCTTTCTTT,CASSLAPRGTEAFF
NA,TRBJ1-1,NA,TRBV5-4,TGTGCCAGCAGCTTGCGGGAGGGGAACACTGAAGCTTTCTTT,CASSLREGNTEAFF
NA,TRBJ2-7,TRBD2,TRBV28,TGTGCCAGCAGTCCCTGGACTAGCGGGGCGTACGAGCAGTACTTC,CASSPWTSGAYEQYF
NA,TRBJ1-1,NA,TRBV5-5,TGTGCCAGCAGCTTCGGGACAAGGGAGAACACTGAAGCTTTCTTT,CASSFGTRENTEAFF
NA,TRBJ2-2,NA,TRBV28,TGTGCCAGCAGTTTGCCAGGGTTTGTCGGGGAGCTGTTTTTT,CASSLPGFVGELFF
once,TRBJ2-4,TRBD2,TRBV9,TGTGCCAGCAGCGGACTAGCGGTAGCCAAAAACATTCAGTACTTC,CASSGLAVAKNIQYF
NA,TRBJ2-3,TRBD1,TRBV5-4,TGTGCCAGCAACAGAATGGACAGGAGACCCACAGATACGCAGTATTTT,CASNRMDRRPTDTQYF
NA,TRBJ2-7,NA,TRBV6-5,TGTGCCAGCAGACGTTCCGGAGGCGACGAGCAGTACTTC,CASRRSGGDEQYF
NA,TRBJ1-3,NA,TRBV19,TGTGCCAGTAGTATGGGGGACAACTCTGGAAACACCATATATTTT,CASSMGDNSGNTIYF
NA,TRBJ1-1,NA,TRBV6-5,TGTGCCAGCAGGAGGGTAAACACTGAAGCTTTCTTT,CASRRVNTEAFF
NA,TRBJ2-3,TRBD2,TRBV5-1,TGCGCCAGCAGCTTGGTCCTAGCGGGCTCTGATACGCAGTATTTT,CASSLVLAGSDTQYF
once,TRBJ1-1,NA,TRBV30,TGTGCCTGGAAACGGGGTCGCGCGAACACTGAAGCTTTCTTT,CAWKRGRANTEAFF
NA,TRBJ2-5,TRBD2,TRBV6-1,TGTGCCAGCAGTGGGAAATTCTTAGCGGGAGCGAGAGAGACCCAGTACTTC,CASSGKFLAGARETQYF
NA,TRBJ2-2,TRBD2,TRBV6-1,TGTGCCAGCAGACCCGGGGGGGGAATCGGGGAGCTGTTTTTT,CASRPGGGIGELFF
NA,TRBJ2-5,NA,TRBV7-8,TGTGCCAGCAGCGGGGGGTCTTGGGCTCAAGGGACCCAGTACTTC,CASSGGSWAQGTQYF
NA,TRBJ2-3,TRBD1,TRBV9,TGTGCCAGCAGCCCTCGACAGGGATCGGCAGATACGCAGTATTTT,CASSPRQGSADTQYF
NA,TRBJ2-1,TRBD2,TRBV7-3,TGCGCCAGCAGCTTACTAGCGGGGCACAATGAGCAGTTCTTC,CASSLLAGHNEQFF
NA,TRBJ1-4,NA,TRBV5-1,TGCGCCAGCAGCCGAGGACAAACTGCAACTAATGAAAAACTGTTTTTT,CASSRGQTATNEKLFF
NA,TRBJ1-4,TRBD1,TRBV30,TGTGCCTGGAGTGTGGGGACAGCCCTATGGGAAAAACTGTTTTTT,CAWSVGTALWEKLFF
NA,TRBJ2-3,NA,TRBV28,TGTGCCAGCACCTCCACTCTAAGCGATACGCAGTATTTT,CASTSTLSDTQYF
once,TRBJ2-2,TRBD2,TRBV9,TGTGCCAGCAGCACCTGGACTAGCGGGAGTTCCATCACCGGGGAGCTGTTTTTT,CASSTWTSGSSITGELFF
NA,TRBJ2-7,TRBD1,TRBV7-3,TGTGCCAGCAGCCCGGGACAGATCTCCTACGAGCAGTACTTC,CASSPGQISYEQYF
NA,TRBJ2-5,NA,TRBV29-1,TGCAGCGTTGCTTTGCGTGGAGGGGCGCCCCAAGAGACCCAGTACTTC,CSVALRGGAPQETQYF
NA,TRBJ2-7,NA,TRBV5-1,TGCGCCAGCAGCTTATCGGGGGACCCTTACGAGCAGTACTTC,CASSLSGDPYEQYF
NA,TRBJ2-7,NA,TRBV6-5,TGTGCCAGCAGTTCCCGGCAGCGCTACGAGCAGTACTTC,CASSSRQRYEQYF
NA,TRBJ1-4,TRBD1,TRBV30,TGTGCCTGGAGTGCCCGAAGGGGGCTCGAAAAACTGTTTTTT,CAWSARRGLEKLFF